This T cell receptor beta chain came from a study of blood T cells in healthy people across ages. V dropped 5 bases and J dropped 4 bases, with 11 bases sitting between them. This CDR3 comprises 13 residues. This clonotype occurred many times. PCR was performed a second time for about 6 to 11 cycles using a sample-barcoded 5' primer and a J-beta primer mix. TCRdb analysed the 5' RACE reads with MiXCR anew, one entry per CDR3 protein. The sample has about 1.1 million distinct CDR3 sequences; roughly two fifths are singletons. The TCR was taken from a man between 18 and 35 years old in good health. V gene TRBV12-3 or TRBV12-4 combines with J gene TRBJ1-2, with D possibly matching TRBD1 (5 bases). The source material was blood. CDR3 DNA: TGTGCCAGCAGTGGGGACGGTAGCTATGGCTACACCTTC. Protein product: CASSGDGSYGYTF.